This T cell receptor beta chain appears in the sequencing data of a study of CDR3 diversity in severe acne. This clonotype was observed a handful of times. MiXCR, run by TCRdb on the PCR reads, gives a single entry per CDR3 protein. The sample records some 90,000 distinct CDR3 sequences, about 50% being singletons. This CDR3 region has 15 residues. The J segment lost 6 bases and the V segment lost 3 bases, leaving 7 bases of the junction unmatched. The germline gives CDR1 WNHNN, CDR2 SYGVQD (reference sequence). This clonotype was sampled from a male donor in good health, serving as a control. The sequencing input was blood. This chain joins TRBV10-1 and TRBJ2-2, with TRBD1 matching over 7 bases. This CDR3 is CASSDGGQGAGELFF. CDR3 DNA: TGCGCCAGCAGTGACGGCGGCCAGGGGGCCGGGGAGCTGTTTTTT.